These T cell receptor beta chains were read from a single sample in a study of cytotoxic CD8 clonotypes in ibrutinib-treated CLL. The protocol was immunoSEQ multiplex PCR, while the TCRdb copy is restricted to in-frame clones and leaves out a portion. The data show some 80,000 clones, about four fifths seen once. The material was PBMCs, obtained after 12 months of ibrutinib treatment. These receptors originate from a human donor with chronic lymphocytic leukemia. Both conserved end residues are part of each CDR3. Clone size is shown for a subset of rows, as once, few, many or a class of expanded clone.

V	size	J	length	CDR3
TRBV7-9	-	TRBJ1-6	17	CASSLSPVRDGNSPLHF
TRBV7-2	once	TRBJ1-6	16	CASSLRATGDNSPLHF
TRBV4-2	once	TRBJ2-7	16	CASSQAWAGGPPEQYF
TRBV7-8	-	TRBJ2-7	15	CASSFGQGPYYEQYF
TRBV18	-	TRBJ1-4	14	CASSPRSTNEKLFF
TRBV18	-	TRBJ2-3	17	CASSLHGPGGPADTQYF
TRBV28	-	TRBJ1-1	14	CASTPGGLATEAFF
TRBV10-3	-	TRBJ1-5	14	CAISERHGNQPQHF
TRBV28	-	TRBJ1-1	15	CASSTPGGRGTEAFF
TRBV7-6	-	TRBJ1-2	15	CASSLGGTPEGGYTF
TRBV9	-	TRBJ1-5	12	CASGRLNQLQHF
TRBV11-2	-	TRBJ2-5	15	CASSPPRTGLETQYF
TRBV14	-	TRBJ1-4	14	CASSHLLTDEKLFF
TRBV11-2	many	TRBJ1-4	13	CASSLDSNEKLFF
TRBV7-2	-	TRBJ1-5	15	CASSLGDRLNQPQHF
TRBV6-1	-	TRBJ1-3	14	CASSPQGYGNTIYF
TRBV7-9	-	TRBJ2-7	13	CASRGPGRPEQYF
TRBV11-1	medium-sized	TRBJ2-3	16	CASSLADSSGTDTQYF
TRBV6-6	-	TRBJ1-2	11	CASSYLGGYTF
TRBV2	-	TRBJ1-5	15	CASSEGGQGLQPQHF
TRBV28	-	TRBJ1-2	12	CASSSGDYGYTF
TRBV5-1	-	TRBJ2-3	16	CASSLGQEPLTDTQYF